The 18 T cell receptor beta chains below were found in one sample sequenced in a study of vaccination effects on CD4 cells after COVID-19. Sequencing was preceded by expansion of antigen-specific CD4+ T cells with viral peptide pools in the ViraFEST assay. Culturing for around eleven days preceded CD4+ T cell isolation. Nucleocapsid antibodies were negative in the vaccine recipients, who had never had SARS-CoV-2 infection. Assay used: immunoSEQ multiplex PCR; TCRdb lists only in-frame clones, some missing. Found here are 28,000 or so clones, roughly two thirds of them singletons; the top ten hold roughly 10%. These receptors have no identified antigens. Here the sequenced sample was CD4+ T cells from PBMCs cultured with SARS-CoV-2 spike peptides, taken before COVID-19 vaccination. The receptors derive from a human donor who received a COVID-19 vaccine.

V gene TRBV19 combines with J gene TRBJ2-7; D is ambiguous. V was shortened by 7 bases and J by 0 bases, with 16 bases between the two germline ends. Germline CDR1 is LNHDA and CDR2 is SQIVND (reference sequence). This CDR3 has 15 amino acids. The CDR3 spells CASTTGRSASYEQYF. The CDR3 coding sequence is TGTGCCAGTACGACTGGCAGATCAGCCTCCTACGAGCAGTACTTC.

The chain employs TRBV24-1 and TRBJ1-4, with D hard to call. The CDR3 is 15 residues long. Germline-derived CDR1 and CDR2 are KGHDR and SFDVKD. Trimming stripped 4 bases from V and 4 bases from J, with 12 bases between. Here the CDR3 reads CATSESGGFNEKLFF. As DNA, the CDR3 is TGTGCCACCAGTGAATCCGGCGGATTTAATGAAAAACTGTTTTTT.

V is TRBV9 and J is TRBJ2-7; unclear D gene. Trimming removed 0 bases from V and 5 bases from J, with 9 bases in between. From germline, CDR1 is SGDLS and CDR2 YYNGEE. The CDR3 runs 13 residues. The CDR3 spells CASSVEARDEQYF. DNA of the CDR3: TGTGCCAGCAGCGTAGAGGCTAGAGACGAGCAGTACTTC.

The table lists this clone with a few counts. The chain couples TRBV7-9 to TRBJ2-5, with D hard to call. Germline loops: CDR1 SEHNR, CDR2 FQNEAQ (reference sequence). The germline V and J ends were trimmed by 0 bases and 3 bases, with 8 bases remaining between them. The CDR3 runs 14 residues. This chain's CDR3 is CASSLASGKETQYF. For the CDR3, the DNA is TGTGCCAGCAGCTTAGCGAGTGGAAAAGAGACCCAGTACTTC.

The chain has TRBV27 and TRBJ2-7; TRBD1 might be the D (5 bases). With 6 bases removed from V and 6 bases from J, the gap between germline ends came to 15 bases. The CDR3 length is 13 residues. From germline, CDR1 is MNHEY and CDR2 SMNVEV (reference sequence). The CDR3: CASRRQYLSEQYF. CDR3 in DNA: TGTGCCAGCAGGAGACAGTACCTCAGCGAGCAGTACTTC.

The V and J genes are TRBV5-1 and TRBJ1-1; no definite D call. The CDR3 extends over 13 amino acids. V shed 7 bases and J shed 2 bases, with 12 bases lying between them. Looked up from germline, CDR1 is SGHRS and CDR2 is YFSETQ. The CDR3 coding sequence is TGCGCCAGCGCCCGAGCCCCTAACACTGAAGCTTTCTTT. It translates to CASARAPNTEAFF.

V usage is TRBV5-1 and J usage is TRBJ2-3; 9 positions match TRBD2. CDR1 is SGHRS and CDR2 is YFSETQ in the germline V gene. With V trimmed by 0 bases and J by 7 bases, 12 bases remained unmatched. The CDR3 has 17 amino acids. CDR3 nucleotide sequence: TGCGCCAGCAGCTTGGCCGTCCTAGCGGGGCCCCGGAATACGCAGTATTTT. Encoded protein: CASSLAVLAGPRNTQYF. The full variable domain, rest sourced from reference TRBV5-1 and TRBJ2-3, is KAGVTQTPRYLIKTRGQQVTLSCSPISGHRSVSWYQQTPGQGLQFLFEYFSETQRNKGNFPGRFSGRQFSNSRSEMNVSTLELGDSALYLCASSLAVLAGPRNTQYFGPGTRLTVL.

V usage is TRBV6-5 and J usage is TRBJ1-3; 8 bases align to TRBD1. V lost 2 bases, J lost 2 bases, and 5 bases stayed unmatched. The CDR3 contains 16 residues. Germline CDR1 is MNHEY and CDR2 is SVGAGI. CDR3 protein: CASSYTRTGTGNTIYF. Here the CDR3 DNA reads TGTGCCAGCAGTTACACCCGGACAGGGACTGGAAACACCATATATTTT.

This chain connects TRBV21-1 to TRBJ1-5. TRBV21-1 is annotated as a pseudogene. CDR3 length: 15 residues. The CDR3 sequence: CASSKGGKGNQPQHF. CDR3 sequence (DNA): TGTGCCAGCAGCAAAGGGGGAAAGGGCAATCAGCCCCAGCATTTT.

The chain links TRBV4-1 to TRBJ2-7, with TRBD2 matching over 11 bases. Germline assignment: CDR1 MGHRA and CDR2 YSYEKL. The CDR3 spans 21 residues. V was pared by 1 base and J by 0 bases, with 17 bases of the junction left unmatched. The CDR3, as DNA: TGCGCCAGCAGCCAAGCACCCCGGACTAGCGGGCGTGTTTCCAGCTCCTACGAGCAGTACTTC. It codes for CASSQAPRTSGRVSSSYEQYF.

V is TRBV5-1 and J is TRBJ2-7, with 10 nucleotides matching TRBD1. The junction had 8 bases not matched to a gene; V was cut back by 8 bases and J by 0 bases. Per germline, CDR1 SGHRS and CDR2 YFSETQ. The CDR3 is made up of 15 amino acids. In nucleotides, the CDR3 is TGCGCCAGTACTCCAGGGGACAGGGGCTCCTACGAGCAGTACTTC. This gives the protein CASTPGDRGSYEQYF.

The rearrangement links TRBV27 to TRBJ2-4, with 9 bases fitting TRBD2. CDR1 MNHEY and CDR2 SMNVEV come from the germline V gene (reference sequence). CDR3 size: 15 residues. Trimming at V came to 7 bases and at J to 7 bases, leaving 11 bases not matched to a gene. CDR3 nucleotides: TGTGCCAGCAATTCGGTTGCGGGAGGGAGTAACATTCAGTACTTC. It yields the protein CASNSVAGGSNIQYF.

The sample holds a few counts of this clone. This chain joins TRBV5-6 and TRBJ2-1; TRBD1 matches 9 bases. Germline V CDR1 and CDR2: SGHDT, YYEEEE. V shed 0 bases, J shed 10 bases, and the junction held 5 bases outside the gene matches. This CDR3 has 14 amino acids. The CDR3 DNA follows: TGTGCCAGCAGCTTGGGACAGGGGGTCAGGGAGCAGTTCTTC. It encodes CASSLGQGVREQFF.

This chain joins TRBV5-6 and TRBJ2-3; 8 bases are shared with TRBD2. CDR1 and CDR2 (germline): SGHDT, YYEEEE. V lost 1 base and J lost 2; bases outside the gene matches: 3. This CDR3 comprises 15 residues. Here the CDR3 DNA reads TGTGCCAGCAGCTTGTTCGGGAGGGTCACAGATACGCAGTATTTT. It translates to CASSLFGRVTDTQYF.

The table lists this clone with a count of one. V gene TRBV5-1 combines with J gene TRBJ2-5, with D unclear. Trimming removed 4 bases at V and 5 bases at J, with 12 bases between. The CDR3 consists of 13 residues. In germline, CDR1 is SGHRS, CDR2 YFSETQ. The CDR3 loop is CASSLDLIETQYF. CDR3 DNA sequence: TGCGCCAGCAGCCTCGATCTCATCGAGACCCAGTACTTC.

The rearrangement uses TRBV21-1 and TRBJ2-1; TRBD2, the table's D call, was not compared with the DNA. TRBV21-1 is termed a pseudogene. The length of the CDR3 is 17 residues. As DNA, the CDR3 is TGTGCCAGCAGCAAAGAGACAACGCGGGAGGGACGCGATGAGCAGTTCTTC. It codes for CASSKETTREGRDEQFF.

The CDR3 loop is CASSASYEQYF. CDR3 coding DNA: TGTGCCAGCAGCGCTTCCTACGAGCAGTACTTC. The chain has TRBV5-4 and TRBJ2-7, with D unclear. The CDR3 runs 11 residues. The V end lost 4 bases, the J end lost 1 base, and 3 bases lay between the germline ends. The germline V gene encodes CDR1 SGHNT and CDR2 YYREEE (reference sequence). Drawing the rest from reference TRBV5-4 and TRBJ2-7, the complete variable domain is ETGVTQSPTHLIKTRGQQVTLRCSSQSGHNTVSWYQQALGQGPQFIFQYYREEENGRGNFPPRFSGLQFPNYSSELNVNALELDDSALYLCASSASYEQYFGPGTRLTVT.

The chain links TRBV12-3 or TRBV12-4 to TRBJ1-2, with a tentative D call TRBD1 (5 bases). The CDR3 loop spans 12 amino acids. The germline V and J ends were trimmed by 4 bases and 4 bases, with 7 bases remaining between them. As DNA, the CDR3 is TGTGCCAGCAGTTCCAGGGCCTATGGCTACACCTTC. Protein: CASSSRAYGYTF.